This T cell receptor (beta chain) is drawn from a study of identical twins. Overall study findings and caveats: When twins shared out-of-frame alpha sequences, those sequences had excess low generation probability. The study based its conclusions on cross-sectional statistical analysis and did not follow the same donors.

Worth noting for this clonotype: What it binds is unknown.

The cDNA had a unique molecular identifier and a template-switch universal primer site. TCRdb ran MiXCR on the 5' RACE reads and lists one entry per CDR3 protein. The sample lists around 650,000 distinct CDR3 sequences; roughly 6.6% were seen once. V gave up 2 bases and J gave up 5 bases, with 19 bases separating them. The CDR3 totals 15 residues. Germline V CDR1 and CDR2: DFQATT, SNEGSKA (reference sequence). These records were also assigned to another study, of yellow fever vaccine responses in identical twins.

The source material was PBMCs. The source is a woman aged 18-35 years in good health. V and J are TRBV20-1 and TRBJ2-7; D might be TRBD1 (6 bases). CDR3 in DNA: TGCAGTGCTAGACTGGGGGCAGGCTTAGCTGACGAGCAGTACTTC. Encoded protein: CSARLGAGLADEQYF.